These T cell receptor beta chains were read from a single sample in a study of T-cell memory formation after mild COVID-19. Using its own MiXCR run on the 5' RACE reads, TCRdb lists one record per CDR3 protein. Among hundreds of thousands of distinct CDR3 sequences listed, under 30% were seen once. The sample comprised PBMCs or a T cell subset sorted from them (not recorded which). The receptors stem from an adult woman who had mild COVID-19 (a few samples of this study predate the infection). Cell type and time point are not known. Each CDR3 is given with its conserved first and last residue. A D gene is named only where the DNA matches it firmly. Only part of the rows carry a size: once, few, many, or a class if the clone is expanded.

j_call v_call clone_size d_call cdr3_nt cdr3_aa
TRBJ2-1 TRBV14 NA TRBD2 TGTGCCAGCAGCCTATGGGCGGGAGCGGAAAGTGAGCAGTTCTTC CASSLWAGAESEQFF
TRBJ2-1 TRBV20-1 few NA TGCAGTGCTAGTTCTGCGGGTGCCCTTGGGAATGAGCAGTTCTTC CSASSAGALGNEQFF
TRBJ2-7 TRBV18 few NA TGTGCCAGCTCACCCCAAGAGGGAGAGCAGTACTTC CASSPQEGEQYF
TRBJ1-1 TRBV12-3/TRBV12-4 few NA TGTGCCAGCAGTTTAGACCACATAGGCCCCACTGAAGCTTTCTTT CASSLDHIGPTEAFF
TRBJ2-1 TRBV2 NA NA TGTGCCAGCAGTGAAGGAGGGGGGCGGGGAGGACGGCAGTTCTTC CASSEGGGRGGRQFF
TRBJ2-7 TRBV7-8 few TRBD2 TGTGCCAGCCGACTAGCAGTTCCCTACGAGCAGTACTTC CASRLAVPYEQYF
TRBJ2-5 TRBV20-1 few TRBD1 TGCAGTGCTAGAGATCGCACAGGGGGCTGGGAGACCCAGTACTTC CSARDRTGGWETQYF
TRBJ1-6 TRBV7-3 NA NA TGTGCCAGCAGACCCCGGGATAATTCACCCCTCCACTTT CASRPRDNSPLHF
TRBJ1-2 TRBV2 NA NA TGTGCCAGCAGTGCGGCAGACCTGCCAAGGGGCTACACCTTC CASSAADLPRGYTF
TRBJ2-7 TRBV7-6 NA TRBD2 TGTGCCAGCAGCTTAGACGGGTGGGGACTAGCGGCCAACTCCTACGAGCAGTACTTC CASSLDGWGLAANSYEQYF
TRBJ2-3 TRBV7-9 few TRBD1 TGTGCCAGCAGCTATCAGGGGGCAGATACGCAGTATTTT CASSYQGADTQYF
TRBJ1-5 TRBV18 NA NA TGTGCCAGCTCACCAAGCGTGGGCAATCAGCCCCAGCATTTT CASSPSVGNQPQHF
TRBJ2-1 TRBV7-7 few TRBD1 TGTGCCAGCAGCACTTCCAGGGGGAATGAGCAGTTCTTC CASSTSRGNEQFF
TRBJ1-1 TRBV2 few NA TGTGCCAGCAGTGAAGGAGGGCCTGAAGCTTTCTTT CASSEGGPEAFF
TRBJ1-1 TRBV7-9 NA NA TGTGCCAGCAGCTTGGTTGGAGGCCTAGATGAAGCTTTCTTT CASSLVGGLDEAFF
TRBJ2-3 TRBV12-3/TRBV12-4 few TRBD1 TGTGCCAGCAGTTTGTACAGGGGCCCCACAGATACGCAGTATTTT CASSLYRGPTDTQYF
TRBJ2-7 TRBV24-1 few NA TGTGCCACCGGTTGGGGGAGCGAGCAGTACTTC CATGWGSEQYF
TRBJ2-4 TRBV7-2 few TRBD1 TGTGCCAGCAGCTTACAACGGACAGGTGTCAAAAACATTCAGTACTTC CASSLQRTGVKNIQYF
TRBJ1-1 TRBV30 few NA TGTGCCTGGAGTGGGACAGTGAACACTGAAGCTTTCTTT CAWSGTVNTEAFF
TRBJ2-5 TRBV20-1 few TRBD2 TGCAGTGTGGGTGCGGGAGGGCCAGAGACCCAGTACTTC CSVGAGGPETQYF
TRBJ2-1 TRBV6-1 few NA TGTGCCAGCAGTACCCCGGGGTACAATGAGCAGTTCTTC CASSTPGYNEQFF
TRBJ2-6 TRBV12-3/TRBV12-4 few TRBD2 TGTGCCAGCAGTTCAACTAGCGGGGTAGGGTCTGGGGCCAACGTCCTGACTTTC CASSSTSGVGSGANVLTF
TRBJ1-6 TRBV30 few TRBD1 TGTGCCTGGATCGAAGGGGACAGGGCAAATTCACCCCTCCACTTT CAWIEGDRANSPLHF
TRBJ2-5 TRBV18 NA NA TGTGCCAGCTCACCAGCCCGGGCTCGGGTAGAGACACAGTACTTC CASSPARARVETQYF
TRBJ1-1 TRBV15 NA TRBD1 TGTGCCACCAGCAGCCGGGACAGAAGCGCTGAAGCTTTCTTT CATSSRDRSAEAFF
TRBJ2-1 TRBV19 few NA TGTGCCAGTAGTAATCTACCCTCCAATGAGCAGTTCTTC CASSNLPSNEQFF
TRBJ1-1 TRBV5-5 few NA TGTGCCAGCAGCTCCCTGCCAGGGTCGGTTGAAGCTTTCTTT CASSSLPGSVEAFF
TRBJ2-4 TRBV9 NA NA TGTGCCAGCAGCTTTGGAGGTGGACCAGCCAAAAACATTCAGTACTTC CASSFGGGPAKNIQYF
TRBJ1-1 TRBV20-1 once TRBD1 TGCAGTGCTAGAGATCCGGCAGGGGGCGTAATGAACACTGAAGCTTTCTTT CSARDPAGGVMNTEAFF
TRBJ2-7 TRBV7-9 many NA TGTGCCAGCAGCTTTGGTCAGCCTTCCTACGAGCAGTACTTC CASSFGQPSYEQYF
TRBJ2-5 TRBV11-2 few NA TGTGCCAGCAGCTTAGCCAGGGTCCCCCAAGAGACCCAGTACTTC CASSLARVPQETQYF
TRBJ1-1 TRBV29-1 NA NA TGCAGCGTTGAAGTTTATCTAACTGAAGCTTTCTTT CSVEVYLTEAFF
TRBJ2-3 TRBV12-3/TRBV12-4 few TRBD2 TGTGCCAGCAGCCCTGGACTAGGGAGAGATACGCAGTATTTT CASSPGLGRDTQYF
TRBJ2-6 TRBV6-5 NA TRBD2 TGTGCCAGCCGGATAGCGGGTTACTCTGGGGCCAACGTCCTGACTTTC CASRIAGYSGANVLTF
TRBJ1-1 TRBV3-1 NA NA TGTGCCAGCAGCCAGGGGACACCGGTGAAAGCTTTCTTT CASSQGTPVKAFF
TRBJ2-7 TRBV18 NA TRBD2 TGTGCCAGCTCACCGAACTACGGGGCGGGGGCCTACGAGCAGTACTTC CASSPNYGAGAYEQYF